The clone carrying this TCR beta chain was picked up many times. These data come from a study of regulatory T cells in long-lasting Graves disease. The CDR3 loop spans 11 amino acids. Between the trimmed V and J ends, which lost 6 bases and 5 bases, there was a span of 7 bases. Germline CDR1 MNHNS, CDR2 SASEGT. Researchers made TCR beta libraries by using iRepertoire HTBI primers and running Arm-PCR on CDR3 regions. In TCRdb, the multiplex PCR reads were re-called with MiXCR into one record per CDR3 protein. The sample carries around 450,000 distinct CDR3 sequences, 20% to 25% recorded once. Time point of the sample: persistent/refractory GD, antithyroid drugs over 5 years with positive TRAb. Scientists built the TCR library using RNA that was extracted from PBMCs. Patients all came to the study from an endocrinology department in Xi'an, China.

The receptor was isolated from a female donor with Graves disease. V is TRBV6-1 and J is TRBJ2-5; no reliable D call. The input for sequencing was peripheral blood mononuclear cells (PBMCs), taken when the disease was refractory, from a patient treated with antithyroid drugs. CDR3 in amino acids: CASSNWETQYF. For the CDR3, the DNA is TGTGCCAGCAGCAACTGGGAGACCCAGTACTTC.